This T cell receptor beta chain was captured by sequencing in a study of T cell responses to AZD1222 COVID-19 vaccine. Notes on the study in general: Spike-specific TCR depth and breadth grew after two AZD1222 doses. White British ancestry dominated among donors, who included more females, and clonal diversity was possibly underestimated.

The germline gives CDR1 SGHTA, CDR2 FQGTGA. After removal of 2 bases from V and 5 bases from J, the junction contained 4 bases not matched to a gene. CDR3 length: 15 amino acids. Comments on this clone: What it recognizes is unknown.

Profiling relied on immunoSEQ multiplex PCR, and the TCRdb table lists in-frame clones only, not all of them. The sample yields under 130,000 clones, about 93% seen once. The sample was peripheral blood, taken on day 0 of AZD1222 vaccination. The receptor's source is an adult in good health. The chain employs TRBV7-3 and TRBJ2-3; 10 bases are shared with TRBD1. As DNA, the CDR3 is TGTGCCAGCAGCTTAGACAGGGGGCGAGTAGATACGCAGTATTTT. This sequence encodes CASSLDRGRVDTQYF.